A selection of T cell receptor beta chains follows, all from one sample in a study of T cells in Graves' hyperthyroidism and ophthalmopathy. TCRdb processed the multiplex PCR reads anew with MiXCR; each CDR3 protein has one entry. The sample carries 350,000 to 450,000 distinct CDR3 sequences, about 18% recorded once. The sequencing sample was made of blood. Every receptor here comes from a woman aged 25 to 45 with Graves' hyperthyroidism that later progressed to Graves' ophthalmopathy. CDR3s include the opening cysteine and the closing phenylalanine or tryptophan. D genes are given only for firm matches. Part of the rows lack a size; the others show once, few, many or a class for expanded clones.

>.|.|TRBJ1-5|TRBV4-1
CASSQDGGGRQPQHF
TGCGCCAGCAGCCAAGATGGGGGGGGACGTCAGCCCCAGCATTTT
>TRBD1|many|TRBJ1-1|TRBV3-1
CASSQGGTVTFF
TGTGCCAGCAGCCAAGGGGGGACAGTAACTTTCTTT
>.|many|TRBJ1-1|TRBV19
CASSIPLAENTEAFF
TGTGCCAGTAGTATTCCCCTCGCGGAGAACACTGAAGCTTTCTTT
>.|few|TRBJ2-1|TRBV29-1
CSVIGASSYNEQFF
TGCAGCGTTATAGGGGCGAGCTCCTACAATGAGCAGTTCTTC
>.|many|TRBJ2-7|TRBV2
CASSDSGVDSYEQYF
TGTGCCAGCAGTGATTCGGGGGTTGACTCCTACGAGCAGTACTTC
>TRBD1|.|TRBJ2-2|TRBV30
CAWSSGGAGGELFF
TGTGCCTGGAGTTCAGGGGGCGCGGGCGGGGAGCTGTTTTTT
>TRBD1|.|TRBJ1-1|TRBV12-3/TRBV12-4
CAGSYRGGEAFF
TGTGCCGGCAGTTACAGGGGTGGTGAAGCTTTCTTT
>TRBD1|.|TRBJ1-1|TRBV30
CAWTVRGWSNTEAFF
TGTGCCTGGACCGTCAGGGGGTGGTCTAACACTGAAGCTTTCTTT
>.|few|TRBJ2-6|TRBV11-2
CASSTSWSQGTAGANVLTF
TGTGCCAGCAGCACCTCTTGGTCGCAGGGTACTGCTGGGGCCAACGTCCTGACTTTC
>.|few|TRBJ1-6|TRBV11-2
CASSSYQGRKHYNSPLHF
TGTGCCAGCAGCTCATATCAGGGACGAAAACACTATAATTCACCCCTCCACTTT
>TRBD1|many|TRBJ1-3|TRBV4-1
CASSQYGTGAGNTIYF
TGCGCCAGCAGCCAATACGGGACAGGAGCTGGAAACACCATATATTTT
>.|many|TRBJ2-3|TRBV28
CASSFRGADTQYF
TGTGCCAGCAGTTTCCGTGGGGCAGATACGCAGTATTTT
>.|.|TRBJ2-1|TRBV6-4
CASSDYDGYNEQFF
TGTGCCAGCAGTGACTATGACGGATACAATGAGCAGTTCTTC
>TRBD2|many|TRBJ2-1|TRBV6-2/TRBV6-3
CASSYRTSGGNEQFF
TGTGCCAGCAGTTACCGGACTAGCGGGGGCAATGAGCAGTTCTTC
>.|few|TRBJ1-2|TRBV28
CASSSTTGSNYGYTF
TGTGCCAGCAGTTCCACGACAGGTTCTAACTATGGCTACACCTTC
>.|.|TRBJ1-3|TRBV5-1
CASSLEQGFSGNTIYF
TGCGCCAGCAGCTTGGAACAGGGTTTCTCTGGAAACACCATATATTTT
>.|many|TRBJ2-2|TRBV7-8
CASSLLFVPGRAGELFF
TGTGCCAGCAGCTTGCTTTTTGTCCCCGGCAGGGCCGGGGAGCTGTTTTTT
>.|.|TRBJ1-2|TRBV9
CASSAPGVAGEGNYGYTF
TGTGCCAGCAGCGCCCCGGGCGTGGCAGGGGAGGGAAACTATGGCTACACCTTC
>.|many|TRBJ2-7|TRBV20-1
CSAGGLGVSHEQYF
TGCAGTGCGGGGGGCCTAGGTGTTAGTCACGAGCAGTACTTC
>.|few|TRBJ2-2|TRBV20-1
CSARDYGRYTGELFF
TGCAGTGCTAGAGATTACGGGAGATATACCGGGGAGCTGTTTTTT
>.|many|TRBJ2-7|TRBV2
CASSEGRGDPYEQYF
TGTGCCAGCAGTGAAGGGAGAGGGGACCCCTACGAGCAGTACTTC
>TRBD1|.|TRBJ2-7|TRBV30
CAWSAGTGTLYEQYF
TGTGCCTGGAGTGCTGGGACAGGGACGCTCTACGAGCAGTACTTC
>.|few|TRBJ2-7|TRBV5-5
CASSLGRQGTYEQYF
TGTGCCAGCAGCCTGGGCCGGCAGGGGACCTACGAGCAGTACTTC
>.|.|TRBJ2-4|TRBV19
CASSIAVGWDIQYF
TGTGCCAGTAGTATAGCAGTCGGGTGGGACATTCAGTACTTC
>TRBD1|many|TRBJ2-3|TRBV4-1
CASSQDDRAPPDTQYF
TGCGCCAGCAGCCAAGACGACAGGGCCCCCCCAGATACGCAGTATTTT
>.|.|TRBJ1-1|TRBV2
CASLSSPWTGTEAFF
TGTGCCAGCTTATCTTCCCCATGGACGGGCACTGAAGCTTTCTTT